This is a list of T cell receptor beta chains from one sample in a study of vaccination and CD4 T cells after COVID-19. One entry per CDR3 protein, called by TCRdb with MiXCR from the PCR reads. The sample includes roughly 18,000 distinct CDR3 sequences, approximately 60% of them seen just once. What these receptors recognize is not known. Sequencing input: CD4+ T cells from blood, cultured in vitro. The receptors were sampled from a human donor who had recovered from COVID-19. CDR3s include the opening cysteine and the closing phenylalanine or tryptophan. A D gene is named only where the DNA matches it firmly. Size is stated for part of the rows, as once, few or many counts, or as a class when the clone is expanded.

>TRBV6-1|TRBJ2-3|NA|NA
TGTGCCAGCGACCGAGGGGACACAGATACGCAGTATTTT
CASDRGDTDTQYF
>TRBV2|TRBJ1-2|few|NA
TGTGCCACCCCAAGGGCCAACTATGGCTACACCTTC
CATPRANYGYTF
>TRBV18|TRBJ1-1|NA|NA
TGTGCCAGCTTGGGGCCTCGGGGGAACACTGAAGCTTTCTTT
CASLGPRGNTEAFF
>TRBV7-2|TRBJ1-2|NA|NA
TGTGCCAGCAGCTTACTGGGGATAAACTATGGCTACACCTTC
CASSLLGINYGYTF
>TRBV7-2|TRBJ2-6|NA|NA
TGTGCCAGCAGCTTAGAGACCCTAAGGGTCTGGGCCAACGTCCTGACTTTC
CASSLETLRVWANVLTF
>TRBV19|TRBJ2-4|few|NA
TGTGCCAGTAGTCGGATGAGGAACTATTACAAAAACATTCAGTACTTC
CASSRMRNYYKNIQYF
>TRBV11-2|TRBJ2-7|few|TRBD1
TGTGCCAGCAGCACCAGGACAGGGGGCTACTACGAGCAGTACTTC
CASSTRTGGYYEQYF
>TRBV20-1|TRBJ2-3|NA|TRBD2
TGCAGTGCTAGGGGGGTGCTAGCGGGTGTAGATACGCAGTATTTT
CSARGVLAGVDTQYF
>TRBV20-1|TRBJ2-1|NA|NA
TGCAGTGCGCGACAGGGGAGGGGTGAGCAGTTCTTC
CSARQGRGEQFF
>TRBV7-9|TRBJ2-1|NA|NA
TGTGCCAGCAGCCCTATGGGGATCGATGAGCAGTTCTTC
CASSPMGIDEQFF
>TRBV15|TRBJ2-3|few|NA
TGTGCCACCAGCAACTGGGACAGCACAGATACGCAGTATTTT
CATSNWDSTDTQYF
>TRBV7-2|TRBJ1-3|NA|NA
TGTGCCAGCAGCTCGGGGGGGGGAAGGAAGGGAAACACCATATATTTT
CASSSGGGRKGNTIYF
>TRBV20-1|TRBJ2-1|NA|TRBD1
TGCAGTGCTAGAGACCTCCGGGACAGGGGGGGCAATGAGCAGTTCTTC
CSARDLRDRGGNEQFF
>TRBV4-2|TRBJ1-6|NA|NA
TGTGCCAGCAGCCAACTTTCGCAGGAGCTTTCACCCCTCCACTTT
CASSQLSQELSPLHF
>TRBV27|TRBJ1-5|few|TRBD1
TGTGCCAGCAGTCTTGACAGGGGTAGCAATCAGCCCCAGCATTTT
CASSLDRGSNQPQHF
>TRBV7-2|TRBJ2-5|NA|NA
TGTGCCAGCAGCTTAATCGCGCGGCGAGGGCAGGGGCGGGAGACCCAGTACTTC
CASSLIARRGQGRETQYF
>TRBV7-2|TRBJ2-2|NA|NA
TGTGCCAGCAGTCGCCGTCTTCTAGAGGGAAGGGCCGGGGAGCTGTTTTTT
CASSRRLLEGRAGELFF
>TRBV6-2/TRBV6-3|TRBJ1-5|NA|NA
TGTGCCAGCAGTTACGCATCCGACAGCTATAGCAATCAGCCCCAGCATTTT
CASSYASDSYSNQPQHF
>TRBV10-1|TRBJ2-3|few|NA
TGCGCCAGCAGTGAGTCGGGCACAGATACGCAGTATTTT
CASSESGTDTQYF
>TRBV24-1|TRBJ2-7|NA|NA
TGTGCCACCAGTGATTCCGGACACGCCGGCGAGCAGTACTTC
CATSDSGHAGEQYF
>TRBV27|TRBJ1-2|NA|NA
TGTGCCAGCAGTTTAAGTGAGGGGCATGGCTACACCTTC
CASSLSEGHGYTF
>TRBV5-1|TRBJ2-7|few|NA
TGCGCCAGCAGCTTCGGTTGGCGGAACTACGAGCAGTACTTC
CASSFGWRNYEQYF
>TRBV5-1|TRBJ2-1|NA|TRBD2
TGCGCCAGCAGCTCTACTAGCGGGACCTCGGGCAATGAGCAGTTCTTC
CASSSTSGTSGNEQFF
>TRBV7-6|TRBJ2-2|few|NA
TGTGCCAGCAGCCCGTGGGGAGGGGGGAACACCGGGGAGCTGTTTTTT
CASSPWGGGNTGELFF
>TRBV14|TRBJ1-4|NA|NA
TGTGCCAGCAGCCAAGATCGGACGGGGGCTCGAGAAAAACTGTTTTTT
CASSQDRTGAREKLFF
>TRBV21-1|TRBJ1-4|NA|NA
TGTGCCAGCAGCTCCCGGGACAGAGTTAGTCAACTGTTTTTT
CASSSRDRVSQLFF
>TRBV6-1|TRBJ2-3|few|TRBD2
TGTGCCAGCAGTCGGACATTTCCGGGACTAGCGGGAGCAGATACGCAGTATTTT
CASSRTFPGLAGADTQYF